One and the same sample provided the 16 T cell receptor beta chains below, sequenced in a study of shared clonotypes between healthy human individuals. TCRdb keeps only in-frame clones here, not all; method: immunoSEQ multiplex PCR. Here the sample spans 2 million to 2.5 million clones, under 97% being singletons. Sequencing was carried out using naive CD4+ T cells sorted from blood. The subset was: CD45RA+ positively selected. These receptors were taken from a man younger than 30 in good health.

CDR3 sequence (DNA): TGTGCCAGCAGCTTGTCGGGACTCTTATCTTCACCCCTCCACTTT. Amino acids: CASSLSGLLSSPLHF. This chain joins TRBV5-8 and TRBJ1-6; maybe TRBD1 (5 bases). From germline, CDR1 is SGHTS and CDR2 YDEGEE. Trimming removed 1 base at V and 9 bases at J, with 14 bases between. The CDR3 totals 15 residues.

The genes are TRBV4-1 and TRBJ2-7; D may be TRBD1 (5 bases). The CDR3 sequence is 14 residues long. Germline CDR1 is MGHRA and CDR2 is YSYEKL. The germline V and J ends were trimmed by 1 base and 7 bases, with 14 bases remaining between them. CDR3 sequence: CASSQVPGRREQYF. The CDR3 DNA sequence: TGCGCCAGCAGCCAAGTCCCAGGGCGACGGGAGCAGTACTTC.

The V gene is TRBV5-1, the J gene TRBJ2-1, with D tentatively TRBD1 (6 bases). V was pared by 3 bases and J by 0 bases, with 10 bases between. Germline loops: CDR1 SGHRS, CDR2 YFSETQ. This CDR3 spans 15 amino acids. The CDR3 reads CASSSRTDSYNEQFF. In nucleotides, the CDR3 is TGCGCCAGCAGCTCTCGGACAGACTCCTACAATGAGCAGTTCTTC. Variable domain in full (rest from reference TRBV5-1 and TRBJ2-1): KAGVTQTPRYLIKTRGQQVTLSCSPISGHRSVSWYQQTPGQGLQFLFEYFSETQRNKGNFPGRFSGRQFSNSRSEMNVSTLELGDSALYLCASSSRTDSYNEQFFGPGTRLTVL.

This clone occurred a few times. The chain carries TRBV19 and TRBJ1-4, with D unclear. Trimming pared 9 bases from V and 8 bases from J, leaving 13 bases between. This CDR3 is 12 amino acids long. Germline V gene sequence: CDR1 LNHDA, CDR2 SQIVND (reference sequence). The CDR3 DNA sequence: TGTGCCAGCAGACATTTCGGGGAAAAACTGTTTTTT. This encodes CASRHFGEKLFF.

Points on this clone: Other DNA sequences of this sample code for an identical CDR3. V and J are TRBV28 and TRBJ1-2; no clear D gene. Per the germline V gene, CDR1 is MDHEN and CDR2 is SYDVKM. V lost 2 bases and J lost 2, with 6 bases in between. The CDR3 is 13 residues long. For the CDR3, the DNA is TGTGCCAGCAGTTTAAGAAGGAACTATGGCTACACCTTC. It codes for CASSLRRNYGYTF.

The chain recombines TRBV5-6 with TRBJ2-5, with TRBD1 as a possible D gene (6 bases). The V gene lost 0 bases and the J gene lost 2 bases, with 11 bases spanning the gap. In germline, CDR1 is SGHDT, CDR2 YYEEEE. The CDR3 totals 15 residues. CDR3 residues: CASSLGLGGQETQYF. The CDR3 bases are TGTGCCAGCAGCTTGGGCCTAGGGGGACAAGAGACCCAGTACTTC.

V usage is TRBV30 and J usage is TRBJ1-3; D is ambiguous. CDR3 length equals 13 residues. The germline gives CDR1 GTSNPN, CDR2 SVGIG (reference sequence). V shed 4 bases and J shed 0 bases, with 7 bases lying between them. The CDR3 region has the DNA TGTGCCTGGACGGCTAGCTCTGGAAACACCATATATTTT. Translation gives CAWTASSGNTIYF. The entire variable domain, with the rest obtained from reference TRBV30 and TRBJ1-3, is as follows: SQTIHQWPATLVQPVGSPLSLECTVEGTSNPNLYWYRQAAGRGLQLLFYSVGIGQISSEVPQNLSASRPQDRQFILSSKKLLLSDSGFYLCAWTASSGNTIYFGEGSWLTVV.

The CDR3 is CASSLLGGSYEQYF. The CDR3 nucleotides are TGTGCCAGCTCACTCCTGGGGGGCTCCTACGAGCAGTACTTC. The gene calls are TRBV18 and TRBJ2-7, with a weak D call TRBD2 (6 bases). The CDR3 contains 14 residues. V was pared by 4 bases and J by 0 bases, with 10 bases between. Germline V gene lookup returns CDR1 KGHSH and CDR2 LQKENI.

The V call is TRBV11-2, the J call TRBJ2-1; TRBD1 is a possible D gene (5 bases). V was clipped by 0 bases and J by 7 bases, with 13 bases between them. This CDR3 is 15 amino acids long. Germline CDR1 reads SGHAT; CDR2 reads FQNNGV. The CDR3 DNA follows: TGTGCCAGCAGCTTAGAAGGGGTGGGTCGAAATGAGCAGTTCTTC. Protein product: CASSLEGVGRNEQFF.

This chain uses TRBV30 with TRBJ1-1; TRBD1 might be the D (5 bases). CDR1 and CDR2 (germline): GTSNPN, SVGIG (reference sequence). This CDR3 spans 11 amino acids. The CDR3 nucleotides read TGTGCAGGGGCTGGTTACACTGAAGCTTTCTTT. It specifies CAGAGYTEAFF.

The chain combines TRBV5-5 with TRBJ2-5, with 14 nucleotides matching TRBD2. In germline, CDR1 is SGHKS, CDR2 YYEKEE (reference sequence). The CDR3 extends over 18 amino acids. V trimming: 0 bases; J trimming: 5 bases; junction bases outside the gene matches: 9. CDR3: CASSLGLAGGFFRETQYF. The CDR3 bases are TGTGCCAGCAGCTTGGGACTAGCGGGAGGGTTTTTTCGGGAGACCCAGTACTTC.

This chain connects TRBV7-9 to TRBJ2-1; 15 positions match TRBD2. V was pared by 4 bases and J by 3 bases, with 7 bases of the junction left unmatched. This CDR3 region has 18 residues. Germline-derived CDR1 and CDR2 are SEHNR and FQNEAQ (reference sequence). CDR3 sequence reads: CASSSTGLAGGIYNEQFF. The CDR3 DNA reads TGTGCCAGCAGCTCCACGGGACTAGCGGGAGGTATCTACAATGAGCAGTTCTTC.

This chain links TRBV27 with TRBJ1-1; a possible D gene is TRBD1 (6 bases). Trimming removed 3 bases at V and 6 bases at J, with 11 bases between. This CDR3 has 13 amino acids. The germline CDR1 and CDR2 sequences are MNHEY and SMNVEV (reference sequence). The DNA of the CDR3 is TGTGCCAGCAGTTTCAGGGGTATCCCTGAAGCTTTCTTT. Translating it yields CASSFRGIPEAFF.

The chain has TRBV7-9 and TRBJ2-5; D gene unclear. Germline V gives CDR1 SEHNR, CDR2 FQNEAQ (reference sequence). The CDR3 length is 14 residues. Trimming removed 1 base from V and 5 bases from J, with 11 bases in between. CDR3 DNA sequence: TGTGCCAGCAGCTTAGTCGCCCAGGAGGAGACCCAGTACTTC. It yields the protein CASSLVAQEETQYF.

The chain is built from TRBV2 and TRBJ1-6; D possibly corresponds to TRBD1 (6 bases). V lost 6 bases and J lost 7, with 16 bases in between. The CDR3 sequence is 15 residues long. Germline CDR1 reads SNHLY; CDR2 reads FYNNEI. CDR3 amino acids: CASRTTGLMNSPLHF. Here the CDR3 DNA reads TGTGCCAGCAGAACTACAGGGCTCATGAATTCACCCCTCCACTTT.

This clone turned up a few times. This rearrangement joins TRBV7-9 to TRBJ2-5; D possibly corresponds to TRBD1 (7 bases). Per the germline V gene, CDR1 is SEHNR and CDR2 is FQNEAQ (reference sequence). The V gene lost 5 bases and the J gene lost 2 bases, with 15 bases spanning the gap. CDR3 length equals 15 residues. CDR3 nucleotides: TGTGCCAGCAGCCAGGGGGGAGGAACACAAGAGACCCAGTACTTC. Translated: CASSQGGGTQETQYF.